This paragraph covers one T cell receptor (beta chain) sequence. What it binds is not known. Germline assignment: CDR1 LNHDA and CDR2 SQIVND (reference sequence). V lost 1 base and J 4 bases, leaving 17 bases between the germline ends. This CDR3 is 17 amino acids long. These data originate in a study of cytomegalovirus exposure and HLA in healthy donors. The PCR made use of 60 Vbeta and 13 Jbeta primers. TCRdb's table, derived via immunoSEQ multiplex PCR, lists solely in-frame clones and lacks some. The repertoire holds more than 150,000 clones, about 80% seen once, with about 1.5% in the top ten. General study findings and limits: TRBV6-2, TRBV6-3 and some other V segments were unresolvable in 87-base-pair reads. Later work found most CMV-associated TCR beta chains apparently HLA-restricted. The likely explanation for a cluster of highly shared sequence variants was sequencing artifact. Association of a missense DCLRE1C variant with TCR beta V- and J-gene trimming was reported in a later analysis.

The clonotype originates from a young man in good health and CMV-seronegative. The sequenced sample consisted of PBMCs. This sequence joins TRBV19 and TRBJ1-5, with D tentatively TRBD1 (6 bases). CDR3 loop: CASSIGGTGRGNQPQHF. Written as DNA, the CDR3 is TGTGCCAGTAGTATAGGAGGTACAGGGAGAGGAAATCAGCCCCAGCATTTT. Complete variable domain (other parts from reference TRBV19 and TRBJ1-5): DGGITQSPKYLFRKEGQNVTLSCEQNLNHDAMYWYRQDPGQGLRLIYYSQIVNDFQKGDIAEGYSVSREKKESFPLTVTSAQKNPTAFYLCASSIGGTGRGNQPQHFGDGTRLSIL.